This T cell receptor beta chain is from a study of cytomegalovirus exposure and HLA in healthy donors. Study context: The study's early data release held about 77 million unique TCRs from HLA-typed donors.

The PCR contained 60 Vbeta and 13 Jbeta primers. Data came from immunoSEQ multiplex PCR; TCRdb stores just in-frame clones and leaves some out. Of 90,000 to 120,000 clones listed, approximately 79% are singletons. V lost 1 base and J 6 bases, leaving 7 bases between the germline ends. Germline V gene data show CDR1 as MNHNS and CDR2 as SASEGT. The CDR3 consists of 13 residues. General study findings and limits: A later analysis reportedly found that, within productive TCRs, an Asian-associated ancestry cluster had fewer N-insertions than the mean observed across the approximately 700 donors. As a later analysis showed, several of the most significant clusters appeared to be linked to common viral pathogens. In a later analysis, roughly 17,000 TCR beta sequences were associated with HLA alleles at 0.05 false discovery rate.

In the case of this clone: Antigen: not known.

V usage is TRBV6-1 and J usage is TRBJ1-5, with TRBD1 as a possible D gene (5 bases). Sequencing was performed on PBMCs. The TCR originated in a woman between 35 and 50 years old in good health and CMV-seropositive. The CDR3 nucleotides are TGTGCCAGCAGTGAAGGACAGACTCAGCCCCAGCATTTT. Translating gives CASSEGQTQPQHF.